This T cell receptor (beta chain) was identified in a study of OX40 agonist ivuxolimab in advanced cancers. In the study overall: Subjects had a mean age of around 63 years, with a range of 23 to 79; about 83% were male. Findings and limits, study-wide: At 0.1 to 3.0 mg/kg and by week 6, clonal expansion occurred in CD4+ and CD8+ blood T cells.

The germline V gene has CDR1 SEHNR and CDR2 FQNEAQ (reference sequence). The length of the CDR3 is 17 residues. Germline trimming cut 5 bases from V and 0 bases from J; bases unmatched to any gene: 8. At cycle 4 day 1, cycle 7 day 1, and baseline, blood was sampled. The sample holds one count of this clone. Its target is not known. Data came from immunoSEQ multiplex PCR; TCRdb stores just in-frame clones and leaves some out. The table has about 47,000 clones, roughly 84% seen once; the top ten hold around 2.7%. The source was CD4+ or CD8+ T cells sorted from blood, collected in a trial of the OX40 agonist ivuxolimab. The V and J genes are TRBV7-9 and TRBJ2-1, with 9 nucleotides matching TRBD2. The receptor's source is an adult with an advanced solid tumor such as melanoma, head and neck, liver or kidney cancer. The CDR3 region has the DNA TGTGCCAGCAGCCCGCTCCCTAGCGGGGACTCCTACAATGAGCAGTTCTTC. Translation: CASSPLPSGDSYNEQFF.